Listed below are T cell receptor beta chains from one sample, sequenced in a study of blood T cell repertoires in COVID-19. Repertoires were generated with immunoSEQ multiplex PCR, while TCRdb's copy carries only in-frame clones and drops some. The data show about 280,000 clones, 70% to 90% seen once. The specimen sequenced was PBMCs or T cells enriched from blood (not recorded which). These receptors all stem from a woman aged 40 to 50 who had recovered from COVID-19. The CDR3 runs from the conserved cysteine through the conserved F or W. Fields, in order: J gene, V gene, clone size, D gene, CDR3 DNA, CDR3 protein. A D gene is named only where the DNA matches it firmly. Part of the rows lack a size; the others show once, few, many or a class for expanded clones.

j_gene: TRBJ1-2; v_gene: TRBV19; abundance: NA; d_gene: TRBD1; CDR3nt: TGTGCCAGTAGCCGAGGGACAGGGAATGGCTACACCTTC; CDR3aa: CASSRGTGNGYTF
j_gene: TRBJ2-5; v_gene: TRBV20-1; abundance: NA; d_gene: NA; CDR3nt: TGCAGTGCTAGAGATCTAGGGGCCCAGTACTTC; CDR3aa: CSARDLGAQYF
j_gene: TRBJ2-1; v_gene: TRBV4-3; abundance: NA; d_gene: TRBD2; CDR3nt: TGCGCCAGCAGCCAAGTCCCCCCCCTAGCGGCTGATTACAATGAGCAGTTCTTC; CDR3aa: CASSQVPPLAADYNEQFF
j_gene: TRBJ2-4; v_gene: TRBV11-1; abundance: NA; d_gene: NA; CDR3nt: TGTGCCAGCAGCTTAGCGCGCACCACGAGGTCAGACATTCAGTACTTC; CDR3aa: CASSLARTTRSDIQYF
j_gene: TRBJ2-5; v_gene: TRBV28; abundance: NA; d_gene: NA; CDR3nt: TGTGCCAGCATTCCCTCTGAAGGGGGCGGGGCCACCCAGTACTTC; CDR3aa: CASIPSEGGGATQYF
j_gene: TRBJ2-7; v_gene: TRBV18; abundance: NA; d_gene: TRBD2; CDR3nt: TGTGCCAGCTCCCTCCGGGACTACGACGAGCAGTACTTC; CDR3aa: CASSLRDYDEQYF
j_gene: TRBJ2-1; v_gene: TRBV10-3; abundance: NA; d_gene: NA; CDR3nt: TGTGCCATCAGTGGGCTAGCGCTATACAATGAGCAGTTCTTC; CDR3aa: CAISGLALYNEQFF
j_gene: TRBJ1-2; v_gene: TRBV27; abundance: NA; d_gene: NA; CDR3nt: TGTGCCAGCAGTTTACGGGGGGCGCGAGGCTACACCTTC; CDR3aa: CASSLRGARGYTF
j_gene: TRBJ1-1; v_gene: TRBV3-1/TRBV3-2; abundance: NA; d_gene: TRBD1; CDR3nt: TGTGCCAGCAGCCAAGTTCGACAGGGGAGCACTGAAGCTTTCTTT; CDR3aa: CASSQVRQGSTEAFF
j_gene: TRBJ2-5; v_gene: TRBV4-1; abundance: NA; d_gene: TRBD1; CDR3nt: TGCGCCAGCAGCCAACTTAACAGGGGATGGGAGACCCAGTACTTC; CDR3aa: CASSQLNRGWETQYF
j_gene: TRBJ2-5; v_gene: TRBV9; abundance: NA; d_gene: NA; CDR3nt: TGTGCCAGCAGCGTTGGGGCAGCCCAAGAGACCCAGTACTTC; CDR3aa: CASSVGAAQETQYF
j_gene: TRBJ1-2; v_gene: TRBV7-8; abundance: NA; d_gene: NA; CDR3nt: TGTGCCAGCAGCCCAAGCGGGGATGGCTACACCTTC; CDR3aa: CASSPSGDGYTF
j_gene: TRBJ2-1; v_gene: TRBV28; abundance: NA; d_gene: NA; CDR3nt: TGTGCCAGCAGCCATTTCGCAGGGGCCCCACAAAGCTCCTACAATGAGCAGTTCTTC; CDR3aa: CASSHFAGAPQSSYNEQFF
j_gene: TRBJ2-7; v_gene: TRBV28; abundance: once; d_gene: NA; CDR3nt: TGTGCCAGTAGGGTAGGGGCCCTCTACGAGCAGTACTTC; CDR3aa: CASRVGALYEQYF
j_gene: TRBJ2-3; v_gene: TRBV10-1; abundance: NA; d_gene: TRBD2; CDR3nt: TGCGCCAGCAGTGAGTTGAGCGGGATCGGCTCAGATACGCAGTATTTT; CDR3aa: CASSELSGIGSDTQYF
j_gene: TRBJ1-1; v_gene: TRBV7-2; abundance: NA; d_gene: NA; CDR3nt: TGTGCCAGCAGCTCCGGGGTGAACACTGAAGCTTTCTTT; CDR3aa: CASSSGVNTEAFF
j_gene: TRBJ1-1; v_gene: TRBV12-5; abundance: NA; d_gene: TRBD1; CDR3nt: TGTGCTAGTGGTTTGGGGGGGACAGGGGCAACTGAAGCTTTCTTT; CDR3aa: CASGLGGTGATEAFF
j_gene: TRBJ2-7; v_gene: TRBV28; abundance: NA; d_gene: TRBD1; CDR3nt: TGTGCCAGCAGTTCCAGAACGCCTAAAGGACAGGGGTTTCGGTACGAGCAGTACTTC; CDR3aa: CASSSRTPKGQGFRYEQYF
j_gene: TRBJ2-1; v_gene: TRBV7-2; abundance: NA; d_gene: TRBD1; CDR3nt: TGTGCCAGCAGCTTACCCGGGACAGGGGGCAATGAGCAGTTCTTC; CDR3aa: CASSLPGTGGNEQFF
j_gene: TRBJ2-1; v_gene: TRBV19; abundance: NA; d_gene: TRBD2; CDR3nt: TGTGCCAGTAGTATAATCGGGGCTAGCGGGACAAATGAGCAGTTCTTC; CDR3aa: CASSIIGASGTNEQFF
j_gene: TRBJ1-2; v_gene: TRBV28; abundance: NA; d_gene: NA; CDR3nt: TGTGCCAGCAGTTCTGAAGCGGACAGCCCCTATGGCTACACCTTC; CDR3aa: CASSSEADSPYGYTF
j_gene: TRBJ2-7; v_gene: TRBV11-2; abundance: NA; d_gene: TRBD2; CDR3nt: TGTGCCAGCAGCCTAGATAGCGGGAGGGGCCCGGGGCAGTACTTC; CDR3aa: CASSLDSGRGPGQYF